The sequence of this TCR beta chain was determined in a study of regulatory T cells in long-lasting Graves disease. Study overall: The study enrolled newly diagnosed Graves' patients on antithyroid drugs under 3 months.

TCR beta libraries were built with iRepertoire HTBI primers and Arm-PCR of CDR3 regions. TCRdb ran MiXCR on the multiplex PCR reads and lists one entry per CDR3 protein. The table has hundreds of thousands of distinct CDR3 sequences, about 15% seen once. Germline values: CDR1 LGHDT, CDR2 YNNKEL (reference sequence). This CDR3 is 15 amino acids long. V shed 2 bases and J 4 bases; nucleotides not matched to a gene: 6. Study results and caveats: Patients with persistent disease showed a bias toward TRBV28, TRBJ1-2 and TRBJ2-5.

As to time point: newly diagnosed GD, antithyroid drugs for less than 3 months. The authors made the TCR library using RNA they extracted from PBMCs. Staff drew 8 to 9 milliliters of peripheral blood into EDTA tubes. At least ten counts were recorded for this clonotype. Its antigen is unknown. Another study also made use of these data, one on T cells in Graves' hyperthyroidism and ophthalmopathy. That work states: HTBI primers were the set used in a first-round RT-PCR of the TCR CDR3.

The sample here was peripheral blood mononuclear cells (PBMCs), taken at new diagnosis, from a patient treated with antithyroid drugs. This chain uses TRBV3-1 with TRBJ1-2; 8 nucleotides agree with TRBD1. This clonotype originated in a woman in her twenties or thirties with Graves disease. CDR3 DNA sequence: TGTGCCAGCAGCCAAAAGCAGGGGGCTGGCTATGGCTACACCTTC. This sequence encodes CASSQKQGAGYGYTF.